What follows describes a single T cell receptor beta chain. Germline CDR1 SGHRS, CDR2 YFSETQ. The CDR3 covers 14 residues. V lost 0 bases and J 9 bases, leaving 12 bases between the germline ends. Original data processing: The authors estimated nucleated cell counts from reference gene primer amplification. Profiling relied on immunoSEQ multiplex PCR, and the TCRdb table lists in-frame clones only, not all of them. Clone size and V and J calls were adopted from that table, with D and trimming inferred from the DNA. The sample carries 250,000 or so clones, about nine tenths recorded once. The data stem from a study of blood T cell repertoires in COVID-19. Study-level background: There were acute and convalescent COVID-19 samples, and they came from the United States, Italy and Spain. Sample material is recorded as cDNA or gDNA derived from T cells, B-cell-depleted T cells, or PBMCs.

The TCR was taken from a woman in her twenties or thirties with active or convalescent COVID-19. The material sequenced was peripheral blood. V gene TRBV5-1 combines with J gene TRBJ1-4, with D possibly being TRBD1 (6 bases). The DNA of the CDR3 is TGCGCCAGCAGCTTGGGAGGACAGACACAAAAACTGTTTTTT. The encoded protein is CASSLGGQTQKLFF. The variable domain in full, with the rest retrieved from reference TRBV5-1 and TRBJ1-4, is KAGVTQTPRYLIKTRGQQVTLSCSPISGHRSVSWYQQTPGQGLQFLFEYFSETQRNKGNFPGRFSGRQFSNSRSEMNVSTLELGDSALYLCASSLGGQTQKLFFGSGTQLSVL.